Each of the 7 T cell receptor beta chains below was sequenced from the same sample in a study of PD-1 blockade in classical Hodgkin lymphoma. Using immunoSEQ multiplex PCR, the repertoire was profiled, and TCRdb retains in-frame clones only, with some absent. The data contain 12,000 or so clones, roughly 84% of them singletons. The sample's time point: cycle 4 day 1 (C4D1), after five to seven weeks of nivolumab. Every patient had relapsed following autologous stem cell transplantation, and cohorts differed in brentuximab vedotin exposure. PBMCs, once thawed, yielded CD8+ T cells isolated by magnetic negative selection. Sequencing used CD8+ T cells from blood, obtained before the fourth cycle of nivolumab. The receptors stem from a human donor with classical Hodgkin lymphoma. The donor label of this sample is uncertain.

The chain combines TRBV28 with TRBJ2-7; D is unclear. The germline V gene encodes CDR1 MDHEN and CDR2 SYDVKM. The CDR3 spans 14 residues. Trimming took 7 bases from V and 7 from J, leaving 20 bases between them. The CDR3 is CASTTRTLLREQYF. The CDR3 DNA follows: TGTGCCAGCACCACCCGGACCCTTTTGAGGGAGCAGTACTTC.

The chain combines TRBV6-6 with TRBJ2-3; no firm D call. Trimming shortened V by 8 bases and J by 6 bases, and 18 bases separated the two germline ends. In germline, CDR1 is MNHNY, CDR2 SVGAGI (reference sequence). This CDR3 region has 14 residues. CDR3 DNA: TGTGCCAGCGGCTTAACCTTATTCCGTGATACGCAGTATTTT. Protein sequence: CASGLTLFRDTQYF.

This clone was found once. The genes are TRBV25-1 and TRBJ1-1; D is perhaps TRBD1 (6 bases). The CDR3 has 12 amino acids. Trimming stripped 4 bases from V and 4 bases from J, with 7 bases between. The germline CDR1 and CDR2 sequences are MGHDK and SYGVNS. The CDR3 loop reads CASSVRGTEAFF. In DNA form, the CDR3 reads TGTGCCAGCAGTGTCAGGGGCACTGAAGCTTTCTTT.

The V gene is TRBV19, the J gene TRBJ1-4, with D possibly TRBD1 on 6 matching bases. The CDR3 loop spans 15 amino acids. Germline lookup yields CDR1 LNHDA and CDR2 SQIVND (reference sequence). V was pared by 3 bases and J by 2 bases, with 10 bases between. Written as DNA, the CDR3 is TGTGCCAGTAGTATGCTGGGGGGCACTAATGAAAAACTGTTTTTT. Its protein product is CASSMLGGTNEKLFF.

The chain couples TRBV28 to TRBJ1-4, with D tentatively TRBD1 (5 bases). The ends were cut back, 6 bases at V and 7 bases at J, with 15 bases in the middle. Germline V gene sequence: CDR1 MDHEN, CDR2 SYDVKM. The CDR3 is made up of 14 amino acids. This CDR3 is CASSLPETAEKLFF. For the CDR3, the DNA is TGTGCCAGCAGCCTACCTGAGACAGCTGAAAAACTGTTTTTT. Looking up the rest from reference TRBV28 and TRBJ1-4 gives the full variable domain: DVKVTQSSRYLVKRTGEKVFLECVQDMDHENMFWYRQDPGLGLRLIYFSYDVKMKEKGDIPEGYSVSREKKERFSLILESASTNQTSMYLCASSLPETAEKLFFGSGTQLSVL.

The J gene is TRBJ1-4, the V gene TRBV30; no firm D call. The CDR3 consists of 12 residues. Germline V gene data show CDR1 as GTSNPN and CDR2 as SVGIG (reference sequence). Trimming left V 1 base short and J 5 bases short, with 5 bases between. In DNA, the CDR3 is TGTGCCTGGAGTGACCTAAATGAAAAACTGTTTTTT. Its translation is CAWSDLNEKLFF. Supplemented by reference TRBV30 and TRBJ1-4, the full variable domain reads SQTIHQWPATLVQPVGSPLSLECTVEGTSNPNLYWYRQAAGRGLQLLFYSVGIGQISSEVPQNLSASRPQDRQFILSSKKLLLSDSGFYLCAWSDLNEKLFFGSGTQLSVL.

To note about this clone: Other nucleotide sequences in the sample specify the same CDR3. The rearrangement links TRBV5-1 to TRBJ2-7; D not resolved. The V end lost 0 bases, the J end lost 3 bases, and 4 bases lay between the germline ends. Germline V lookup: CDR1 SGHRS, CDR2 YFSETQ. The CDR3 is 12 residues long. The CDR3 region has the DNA TGCGCCAGCAGCTTGGACGGCTACGAGCAGTACTTC. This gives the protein CASSLDGYEQYF. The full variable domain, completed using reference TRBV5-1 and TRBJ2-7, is KAGVTQTPRYLIKTRGQQVTLSCSPISGHRSVSWYQQTPGQGLQFLFEYFSETQRNKGNFPGRFSGRQFSNSRSEMNVSTLELGDSALYLCASSLDGYEQYFGPGTRLTVT.